Listed below are T cell receptor beta chains from one sample, sequenced in a study of T cells in localized non-small cell lung cancer. This table comes from immunoSEQ multiplex PCR, and its TCRdb copy is limited to in-frame clones, with some not included. The profile covers roughly 27,000 clones, with 85% to 95% appearing a single time and roughly 27% taken by the ten largest. The sample in question was peripheral blood, obtained before any cancer treatment. The receptor set was obtained from a female donor at least 60 years old with stage I lung adenocarcinoma. CDR3s leave out the opening cysteine and the closing phenylalanine or tryptophan. The order of the fields is V gene, CDR3 protein.

v_call: TRBV21-1; cdr3_aa: ASSRGRPHNEQF
v_call: TRBV18; cdr3_aa: ASSPGTLNQPQH
v_call: TRBV2; cdr3_aa: ASSLHPAGPYGYT
v_call: TRBV5-1; cdr3_aa: ASSSQPLAGAINEQF
v_call: TRBV10-3; cdr3_aa: AISEVVTTEAF
v_call: TRBV28; cdr3_aa: ASSSAGPIYGYT
v_call: TRBV9; cdr3_aa: ASSPHAITSGNTIY
v_call: TRBV4-1; cdr3_aa: ASSQDVGLGMNSPLH
v_call: TRBV27; cdr3_aa: ASSPGTSGRRTGELF
v_call: TRBV4-2; cdr3_aa: ASSQDETSNYGYT
v_call: TRBV30; cdr3_aa: AWWGSSSGYT
v_call: TRBV6-5; cdr3_aa: ASSYISSGANVLT
v_call: TRBV30; cdr3_aa: AWTKSHRDQPQH
v_call: TRBV15; cdr3_aa: ATSRDGDSDGYT
v_call: TRBV19; cdr3_aa: ASSVSPTGSTEQY
v_call: TRBV28; cdr3_aa: ASGGLDNSPLH
v_call: TRBV10-2; cdr3_aa: ASRITVNTEAF
v_call: TRBV5-6; cdr3_aa: ASSLVWRGAQETQY
v_call: TRBV28; cdr3_aa: ASSFRPVETQY
v_call: TRBV11-1; cdr3_aa: ASSRTSEVQETQY
v_call: TRBV25-1; cdr3_aa: ASSEGQLFSNQPQH
v_call: TRBV29-1; cdr3_aa: SVPPEGDSGDQETQY
v_call: TRBV12-5; cdr3_aa: ASGLAGTGGPPPLH
v_call: TRBV5-8; cdr3_aa: ASSLGQGAEDTQY
v_call: TRBV2; cdr3_aa: ASSRKGGNTIY
v_call: TRBV6-1; cdr3_aa: ASSDRDYTIY
v_call: TRBV7-2; cdr3_aa: ASSPNGARGGIQY
v_call: TRBV19; cdr3_aa: ASDSSGRVTDTQY
v_call: TRBV6-5; cdr3_aa: ASSYARTPNDYGYT
v_call: TRBV5-1; cdr3_aa: ASSPNNPEAF
v_call: TRBV27; cdr3_aa: ASSFGAFGTQY
v_call: TRBV18; cdr3_aa: ASSPSPASNEQF
v_call: TRBV4-1; cdr3_aa: ASSQEGTNEKLF
v_call: TRBV27; cdr3_aa: ASGRVGETQY
v_call: TRBV19; cdr3_aa: ASSPRTARPYEQY
v_call: TRBV27; cdr3_aa: ASSFRTSGETQY
v_call: TRBV5-1; cdr3_aa: ASSQTPLRPANYGYT